The 11 T cell receptor beta chains given below trace back to one sample, sequenced in a study of shared clonotypes between healthy human individuals. Positive CCR7 selection of CD45RO-negative cells yielded the naive CD8 cells, and terminally differentiated effector memory CD45RA+ cells were excluded. This table comes from immunoSEQ multiplex PCR, and its TCRdb copy is limited to in-frame clones, with some not included. The sample gives about 580,000 clones, 98% of which show up once; approximately 0.3% is in the top ten. Sequences were obtained from naive CD8+ T cells sorted from blood. Every receptor here comes from a man younger than 45 in good health.

V gene TRBV7-9 combines with J gene TRBJ2-1; 7 positions match TRBD2. This CDR3 is 16 amino acids long. Germline CDR1 SEHNR, CDR2 FQNEAQ (reference sequence). V was pared by 5 bases and J by 6 bases, with 13 bases of the junction left unmatched. CDR3 DNA: TGTGCCAGCAGCATCGGCCCGTTGGGGGAGGGCAATGAGCAGTTCTTC. Its protein is CASSIGPLGEGNEQFF. Variable domain in full (rest from reference TRBV7-9 and TRBJ2-1): DTGVSQNPRHKITKRGQNVTFRCDPISEHNRLYWYRQTLGQGPEFLTYFQNEAQLEKSRLLSDRFSAERPKGSFSTLEIQRTEQGDSAMYLCASSIGPLGEGNEQFFGPGTRLTVL.

The chain recombines TRBV25-1 with TRBJ2-1; possibly TRBD2 for D (6 bases). The CDR3 runs 12 residues. V gave up 3 bases and J gave up 13 bases, with 13 bases separating them. Germline V gene lookup returns CDR1 MGHDK and CDR2 SYGVNS. Here the CDR3 DNA reads TGTGCCAGCAGTGACTTCGGGACTTATCAGTTCTTC. It specifies CASSDFGTYQFF. The full variable domain, rest sourced from reference TRBV25-1 and TRBJ2-1, is EADIYQTPRYLVIGTGKKITLECSQTMGHDKMYWYQQDPGMELHLIHYSYGVNSTEKGDLSSESTVSRIRTEHFPLTLESARPSHTSQYLCASSDFGTYQFFGPGTRLTVL.

The chain combines TRBV27 with TRBJ2-5, with D possibly TRBD1 on 6 matching bases. The CDR3 runs to 14 residues. Trimming took off 3 bases at V and 5 bases at J, with 13 bases between the two ends. Germline V gene data show CDR1 as MNHEY and CDR2 as SMNVEV (reference sequence). The DNA for the CDR3 is TGTGCCAGCAGTTTCTTGGGACATCTGGAGACCCAGTACTTC. Amino acid sequence: CASSFLGHLETQYF.

V gene TRBV4-1 combines with J gene TRBJ2-2; D assignment may be TRBD1 or TRBD2 (5 bases each). V was shortened by 4 bases and J by 9 bases, with 18 bases between the two germline ends. The V gene's germline CDR1 is MGHRA and CDR2 YSYEKL. CDR3 length equals 15 residues. The CDR3 nucleotides read TGCGCCAGCAGCCTCAACCCCGGGACCCCCCGGGAGCTGTTTTTT. Translation gives CASSLNPGTPRELFF.

This chain uses TRBV29-1 with TRBJ2-7; D is possibly TRBD1 or TRBD2 (5 bases each). Germline CDR1 and CDR2: SQVTM and ANQGSEA. This CDR3 has 15 amino acids. V was cut by 2 bases and J by 1 base, with 15 bases left in between. CDR3 DNA sequence: TGCAGCGTTGAACAGGGAGACCGGGAATCCTACGAGCAGTACTTC. Translating gives CSVEQGDRESYEQYF.

This clone was counted once. The V gene is TRBV9, the J gene TRBJ2-7; no firm D call. The V and J ends lost 0 bases and 3 bases respectively, with 7 bases between them. CDR1 is SGDLS, CDR2 YYNGEE, per germline. The CDR3 is made up of 13 amino acids. The CDR3 region is CASSVGVGYEQYF. CDR3 sequence (DNA): TGTGCCAGCAGCGTAGGGGTAGGCTACGAGCAGTACTTC. Combining the CDR3 with reference TRBV9 and TRBJ2-7 gives the whole variable domain DSGVTQTPKHLITATGQRVTLRCSPRSGDLSVYWYQQSLDQGLQFLIQYYNGEERAKGNILERFSAQQFPDLHSELNLSSLELGDSALYFCASSVGVGYEQYFGPGTRLTVT.

The rearrangement links TRBV7-2 to TRBJ2-7, with TRBD2 identical over 12 bases. Germline CDR1 SGHTA, CDR2 FQGNSA. V was clipped by 4 bases and J by 3 bases; unmatched bases: 10. This CDR3 region has 17 residues. CDR3 nucleotides: TGTGCCAGCAGCTCCCCCTTACTAGCGGGAGGCCGCTACGAGCAGTACTTC. This sequence encodes CASSSPLLAGGRYEQYF.

With respect to this clone: The sample holds other DNA sequences that translate to the same CDR3. For the CDR3, the DNA is TGTGCCAGCAGTTTAGGTCAGGGGACCTACGAGCAGTACTTC. This encodes CASSLGQGTYEQYF. The chain combines TRBV27 with TRBJ2-7; the D gene is possibly TRBD1 (6 bases). Germline V gene lookup returns CDR1 MNHEY and CDR2 SMNVEV (reference sequence). V was pared by 2 bases and J by 2 bases, with 10 bases between. CDR3 length equals 14 residues.

The rearrangement links TRBV2 to TRBJ2-1; D unresolved. V dropped 7 bases and J dropped 2 bases, with 9 bases sitting between them. Germline CDR1 and CDR2: SNHLY and FYNNEI. The CDR3 consists of 13 residues. The CDR3 DNA sequence: TGTGCCAGCACCGACACTCCCTACAATGAGCAGTTCTTC. It is translated as CASTDTPYNEQFF.

This chain joins TRBV10-3 and TRBJ2-2; the match to TRBD2 covers 7 bases. Germline CDR1 is ENHRY and CDR2 is SYGVKD. The V and J ends lost 4 bases and 0 bases, in that order; junction bases with no gene match: 5. The CDR3 has 16 amino acids. CDR3 bases: TGTGCCATCAGTGGAGGGCTAGCGGCGAACACCGGGGAGCTGTTTTTT. Amino acid sequence: CAISGGLAANTGELFF.

V and J are TRBV19 and TRBJ1-5; D is unclear. The CDR3 totals 12 residues. V shed 2 bases and J shed 4 bases, with 3 bases lying between them. Germline V lookup: CDR1 LNHDA, CDR2 SQIVND (reference sequence). CDR3 region: CASSINNQPQHF. In DNA form, the CDR3 reads TGTGCCAGTAGTATAAATAATCAGCCCCAGCATTTT.